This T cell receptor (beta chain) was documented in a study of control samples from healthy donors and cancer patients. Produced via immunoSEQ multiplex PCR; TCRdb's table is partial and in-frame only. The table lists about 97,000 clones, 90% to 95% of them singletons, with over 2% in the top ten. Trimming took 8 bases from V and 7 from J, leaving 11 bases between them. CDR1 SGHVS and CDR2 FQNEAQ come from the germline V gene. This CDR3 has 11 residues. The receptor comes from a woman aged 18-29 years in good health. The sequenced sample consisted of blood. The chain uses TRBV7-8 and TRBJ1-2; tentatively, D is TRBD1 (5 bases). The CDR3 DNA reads TGTGCCAGCGAGGGGCCTAGTGGCTACACCTTC. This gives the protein CASEGPSGYTF.